What follows are 31 T cell receptor beta chains derived from one specimen sequenced in a study of PD-1 blockade in classical Hodgkin lymphoma. Following autologous stem cell transplantation, relapse occurred in every patient, and exposure to brentuximab vedotin varied. Only in-frame clones appear in the TCRdb table, and some are missing; sequencing was by immunoSEQ multiplex PCR. The table has approximately 19,000 clones, 70% to 80% seen once; the top ten hold 15% to 20%. The input for sequencing was peripheral blood mononuclear cells (PBMCs), taken before the second cycle of nivolumab. The receptors originated from a human donor with classical Hodgkin lymphoma.

This clone came up a few times. This chain connects TRBV5-1 to TRBJ2-6; D remains ambiguous. This CDR3 comprises 15 residues. The V and J ends lost 4 bases and 4 bases respectively, with 12 bases between them. Germline V gene data show CDR1 as SGHRS and CDR2 as YFSETQ. CDR3 DNA: TGCGCCAGCAGCGAGGACGCCCAGGGGGCCAACGTCCTGACTTTC. It translates to CASSEDAQGANVLTF.

The rearrangement joins TRBV11-3 to TRBJ2-7, with TRBD1 matching 7 bases. The CDR3 spans 14 residues. Losses at the gene ends were 5 bases for V and 5 bases for J; bases not matched to a gene: 9. Germline CDR1 and CDR2: SGHNT and YENEEA. The CDR3 coding sequence is TGTGCCAGCAGCCCCCAGGGACAGTACCACGAGCAGTACTTC. Amino acids: CASSPQGQYHEQYF.

The V gene is TRBV7-2, the J gene TRBJ1-1; D gene unclear. The CDR3 runs to 14 residues. The V and J ends lost 5 bases and 3 bases respectively, with 13 bases between them. CDR1 is SGHTA, CDR2 FQGNSA, per germline. For the CDR3, the DNA is TGTGCCAGCAGCCCGCGGACGGACTACACTGAAGCTTTCTTT. It translates to CASSPRTDYTEAFF.

The chain couples TRBV28 to TRBJ2-1, with a possible D match to TRBD2 (5 bases). The CDR3 is made up of 18 amino acids. Trimming stripped 3 bases from V and 6 bases from J, with 24 bases between. Germline CDR1 MDHEN, CDR2 SYDVKM. The CDR3 DNA reads TGTGCCAGCAGTTTCTGGAAAGAGGACTTTGCCAGTGGCAATGAGCAGTTCTTC. Translation: CASSFWKEDFASGNEQFF.

The chain couples TRBV9 to TRBJ2-1; D is possibly TRBD2 (5 bases). The V end lost 0 bases, the J end lost 0 bases, and 13 bases lay between the germline ends. This CDR3 has 17 residues. CDR1 SGDLS and CDR2 YYNGEE come from the germline V gene. The CDR3 DNA reads as TGTGCCAGCAGCGTAGCCCAACGAACTAGCTCCTACAATGAGCAGTTCTTC. Its protein is CASSVAQRTSSYNEQFF.

V is TRBV6-1 and J is TRBJ1-2; 8 nucleotides align to TRBD1. Germline CDR1 MNHNS, CDR2 SASEGT. V was clipped by 4 bases and J by 8 bases; unmatched bases: 6. This CDR3 has 13 amino acids. The CDR3 bases are TGTGCCAGCAGTGGAGGACAGGGCGGGGGCTACACCTTC. Protein sequence: CASSGGQGGGYTF.

This clone was seen more than once but under ten times. The gene calls are TRBV6-6 and TRBJ1-1; D is undetermined. Trimming left V 6 bases short and J 8 bases short, with 13 bases between. Per the germline V gene, CDR1 is MNHNY and CDR2 is SVGAGI (reference sequence). This CDR3 has 12 amino acids. The CDR3 region has the DNA TGTGCCAGCAGCCTAGGACGGGGAGAAGCTTTCTTT. This codes for CASSLGRGEAFF.

This clone was found a few times. The genes are TRBV18 and TRBJ1-1; 7 bases line up with TRBD1. Per germline, CDR1 KGHSH and CDR2 LQKENI. This CDR3 is built from 15 residues. J lost 3 bases, V lost 1 base, and 5 bases had no gene match. In nucleotides, the CDR3 is TGTGCCAGCTCACCACGGGGACAGTCAGACACTGAAGCTTTCTTT. This encodes CASSPRGQSDTEAFF.

The chain joins TRBV28 to TRBJ2-3; D unresolved. CDR1 and CDR2 from the germline V gene are MDHEN and SYDVKM. Trimming shortened V by 2 bases and J by 4 bases, and 7 bases separated the two germline ends. This CDR3 contains 13 residues. CDR3 sequence reads: CASSLRWSDTQYF. The CDR3 DNA reads TGTGCCAGCAGTTTACGATGGTCAGATACGCAGTATTTT.

The genes are TRBV18 and TRBJ2-3; 9 nucleotides align to TRBD1. From germline, CDR1 is KGHSH and CDR2 LQKENI. This CDR3 region has 17 residues. J was trimmed by 1 base and V by 2 bases; bases with no gene match: 7. DNA of the CDR3: TGTGCCAGCTCACCAATCACAGGGGGCGACGGCACAGATACGCAGTATTTT. Translating gives CASSPITGGDGTDTQYF.

The table lists this clone with a few counts. This sequence joins TRBV7-9 and TRBJ1-1; tentative D call: TRBD1 (5 bases). The germline V and J ends were trimmed by 2 bases and 3 bases, with 13 bases remaining between them. The germline gives CDR1 SEHNR, CDR2 FQNEAQ (reference sequence). CDR3 length: 15 amino acids. The CDR3 is CASSLFRGGDTEAFF. The CDR3 nucleotides are TGTGCCAGCAGCTTATTCCGGGGGGGAGACACTGAAGCTTTCTTT.

This chain uses TRBV4-2 with TRBJ2-1; 15 nucleotides align to TRBD2. Trimming took 4 bases from V and 4 from J; bases not matched to a gene: 8. The germline V gene encodes CDR1 LGHNA and CDR2 YNFKEQ. There are 18 residues in the CDR3. The CDR3 protein is CASSPQPGLAGGYNEQFF. As DNA, the CDR3 is TGTGCCAGCAGCCCACAACCGGGACTAGCGGGGGGATACAATGAGCAGTTCTTC.

This clone was counted once. The rearrangement uses TRBV28 and TRBJ1-2; D may be TRBD1 (5 bases). V dropped 8 bases and J dropped 5 bases, with 21 bases sitting between them. The CDR3 runs to 15 residues. Germline CDR1 is MDHEN and CDR2 is SYDVKM. CDR3 sequence (DNA): TGTGCCAGCCATTCGTCCGGGACTTTAACTTATGGCTACACCTTC. Residues: CASHSSGTLTYGYTF.

This clone has just one count. V gene TRBV6-5 combines with J gene TRBJ1-2; D unresolved. The ends were cut back, 5 bases at V and 8 bases at J, with 18 bases in the middle. Germline-derived CDR1 and CDR2 are MNHEY and SVGAGI. The CDR3 totals 14 residues. CDR3 DNA: TGTGCCAGCAGTACCTCCCCCCGGACGTGGGGCTACACCTTC. This translates into CASSTSPRTWGYTF.

The CDR3 is CASSIDQGGIDTQYF. Here the CDR3 DNA reads TGTGCCAGTAGTATAGACCAGGGAGGTATAGATACGCAGTATTTT. The chain carries TRBV19 and TRBJ2-3, with TRBD2 as a possible D gene (6 bases). Germline CDR1 and CDR2: LNHDA and SQIVND (reference sequence). Trimming removed 0 bases at V and 5 bases at J, with 12 bases between. This CDR3 has 15 amino acids.

This chain connects TRBV5-6 to TRBJ2-3, with 7 bases fitting TRBD2. CDR3 length equals 14 residues. The germline V gene has CDR1 SGHDT and CDR2 YYEEEE. V lost 4 bases and J lost 4; bases outside the gene matches: 6. The CDR3 here is CASSRGGVADTQYF. CDR3 coding DNA: TGTGCCAGCAGCCGTGGGGGGGTCGCAGATACGCAGTATTTT.

The chain is built from TRBV7-9 and TRBJ1-5, with 8 positions matching TRBD1. The CDR3 sequence is 14 residues long. Germline CDR1 is SEHNR and CDR2 is FQNEAQ (reference sequence). The V gene end was trimmed by 3 bases and the J gene end by 3 bases; junction bases not matched to a gene: 1. CDR3 residues: CASSLTGDNQPQHF. CDR3 bases: TGTGCCAGCAGCTTGACAGGGGACAATCAGCCCCAGCATTTT.

The chain employs TRBV5-1 and TRBJ2-7; TRBD1 is a possible D gene (5 bases). This CDR3 comprises 11 residues. CDR1 is SGHRS, CDR2 YFSETQ, per germline. Between the trimmed V and J ends, which lost 5 bases and 2 bases, there was a span of 5 bases. The CDR3 region is CASRGPYEQYF. The CDR3 nucleotides read TGCGCCAGCAGGGGGCCCTACGAGCAGTACTTC.

CDR3: CASSYRDLYGYTF. The CDR3 DNA is TGTGCCAGCAGTTATAGGGATCTCTATGGCTACACCTTC. The chain couples TRBV6-6 to TRBJ1-2; D is uncertain. Trimming stripped 3 bases from V and 4 bases from J, with 9 bases between. CDR1 and CDR2 from the germline V gene are MNHNY and SVGAGI (reference sequence). The CDR3 runs 13 residues.

The chain uses TRBV11-3 and TRBJ2-1; TRBD2 matches at 7 bases. The CDR3 has 13 residues. CDR1 is SGHNT, CDR2 YENEEA, per germline. V lost 6 bases and J lost 6; bases outside the gene matches: 5. CDR3 amino acids: CASSIGGFNEQFF. CDR3 DNA: TGTGCCAGCAGTATCGGGGGGTTCAATGAGCAGTTCTTC.

This clone was counted a few times. This chain joins TRBV7-3 and TRBJ2-1; 10 nucleotides match TRBD2. V trimming: 2 bases; J trimming: 9 bases; junction bases outside the gene matches: 10. There are 16 residues in the CDR3. CDR1 and CDR2 (germline): SGHTA, FQGTGA. CDR3 DNA: TGTGCCAGCAGCTTAGGTTGGTCTAGCGGGAGTGGTGAGCAGTTCTTC. Protein sequence: CASSLGWSSGSGEQFF.

This clone was counted a few times. This chain uses TRBV18 with TRBJ2-3; D is unclear. CDR3 length equals 15 residues. Trimming took 6 bases from V and 4 from J, leaving 17 bases between them. The V gene's germline CDR1 is KGHSH and CDR2 LQKENI. Here the CDR3 DNA reads TGTGCCAGCTCCCCCGGCCTGTTGGAAGCAGATACGCAGTATTTT. Translation: CASSPGLLEADTQYF.

The genes are TRBV2 and TRBJ2-5, with 7 positions matching TRBD2. The CDR3 is 15 amino acids. Per the germline V gene, CDR1 is SNHLY and CDR2 is FYNNEI. V lost 6 bases and J lost 3; bases outside the gene matches: 10. The CDR3 nucleotides read TGTGCCAGCAGATGGGGGGGTGCGGGGAAAGAGACCCAGTACTTC. It encodes CASRWGGAGKETQYF.

The chain combines TRBV7-7 with TRBJ2-5, with 8 nucleotides matching TRBD2. V gave up 5 bases and J gave up 2 bases; unmatched junction bases: 7. Germline CDR1 SSHAT, CDR2 FNYEAQ (reference sequence). The CDR3 runs to 15 residues. CDR3 protein: CASSHSGGRQETQYF. The CDR3 DNA is TGTGCCAGCAGCCACAGTGGCGGGAGGCAAGAGACCCAGTACTTC. The entire variable domain, with the rest obtained from reference TRBV7-7 and TRBJ2-5, is as follows: GAGVSQSPRYKVTKRGQDVTLRCDPISSHATLYWYQQALGQGPEFLTYFNYEAQPDKSGLPSDRFSAERPEGSISTLTIQRTEQRDSAMYRCASSHSGGRQETQYFGPGTRLLVL.

This chain joins TRBV28 and TRBJ1-4, with 9 bases that match TRBD1. This CDR3 contains 15 residues. The germline V gene has CDR1 MDHEN and CDR2 SYDVKM. Trimming took 6 bases from V and 3 from J; bases not matched to a gene: 5. The DNA for the CDR3 is TGTGCCAGCAGCCAACAGGGGGCCTCTAATGAAAAACTGTTTTTT. Its protein is CASSQQGASNEKLFF. The variable domain in full, completed from reference TRBV28 and TRBJ1-4, reads DVKVTQSSRYLVKRTGEKVFLECVQDMDHENMFWYRQDPGLGLRLIYFSYDVKMKEKGDIPEGYSVSREKKERFSLILESASTNQTSMYLCASSQQGASNEKLFFGSGTQLSVL.

V is TRBV4-2 and J is TRBJ1-4, with 7 bases identical to TRBD1. V gave up 1 base and J gave up 6 bases; unmatched junction bases: 2. The CDR3 runs to 14 residues. Germline V CDR1 and CDR2: LGHNA, YNFKEQ. CDR3 sequence: CASSQGGTDEKLFF. The CDR3 DNA is TGTGCCAGCAGCCAAGGAGGGACAGATGAAAAACTGTTTTTT.

In nucleotides, the CDR3 is TGTGCCAGCAGAGGACTAGCGGGAGCCACCGGGGAGCTGTTTTTT. Amino acid sequence: CASRGLAGATGELFF. The chain links TRBV2 to TRBJ2-2; 13 bases are shared with TRBD2. J gave up 4 bases and V 6 bases, and 2 bases lay outside the gene matches. Germline V gene data show CDR1 as SNHLY and CDR2 as FYNNEI. The CDR3 has 15 amino acids.

In this sample, this clone turned up once. The chain links TRBV25-1 to TRBJ1-1, with 7 bases fitting TRBD1. Germline V gene lookup returns CDR1 MGHDK and CDR2 SYGVNS. V lost 5 bases to trimming and J lost 4 bases; unmatched junction nucleotides: 10. The CDR3 covers 15 residues. Here the CDR3 reads CASSSLAGGSTEAFF. The CDR3 DNA follows: TGTGCCAGCAGTAGCTTGGCAGGGGGGAGCACTGAAGCTTTCTTT.

V and J are TRBV4-1 and TRBJ2-7, with 11 bases lining up with TRBD1. CDR3 length equals 15 residues. The germline CDR1 and CDR2 sequences are MGHRA and YSYEKL. Trimming at V came to 5 bases and at J to 3 bases, leaving 6 bases not matched to a gene. DNA for the CDR3: TGCGCCAGCAGCTACCTTGGGACAGGGGGCTACGAGCAGTACTTC. Translating gives CASSYLGTGGYEQYF.

This sequence joins TRBV11-3 and TRBJ2-5; D ambiguous. Germline V lookup: CDR1 SGHNT, CDR2 YENEEA. This CDR3 is built from 17 residues. Trimming removed 0 bases from V and 0 bases from J, with 14 bases in between. The CDR3 region is CASSLDFYSQYQETQYF. The CDR3 region has the DNA TGTGCCAGCAGCTTAGATTTTTACAGCCAGTACCAAGAGACCCAGTACTTC.

The V gene is TRBV9, the J gene TRBJ2-3, with 11 bases aligning to TRBD2. CDR3 length: 19 residues. J gave up 0 bases and V 3 bases, and 12 bases lay outside the gene matches. In germline, CDR1 is SGDLS, CDR2 YYNGEE. The CDR3 region is CASSGAGTSGKTSTDTQYF. DNA for the CDR3: TGTGCCAGCAGCGGGGCCGGGACTAGCGGTAAGACTAGCACAGATACGCAGTATTTT.